This T cell receptor (beta chain) was sequenced during a study of blood T cell repertoires in COVID-19 (dated by TCRdb to 2020 to 2022). About the full investigation: Samples covering the acute and convalescent phases of COVID-19 were provided by collaborators in the United States, Italy and Spain. The prospective study material was composed of cDNA or gDNA derived from T cells, B-cell-depleted T cells, or PBMCs. The sample metadata nearly always contained a de-identified subject ID, COVID-19 status, age in years and sex. Where HLA class I and class II types were available, the types were taken from metadata supplied by the sample provider, not from assay-based typing. Deeply sampled blood TCRbeta repertoires from subjects exposed to, actively infected with, or recovered from COVID-19 were included in the dataset. The samples were drawn from the first 160 participants of the ongoing ImmuneRACE study and from roughly 1,300 subjects provided by 6 global collaborators. The repertoires were released in a freely available public database intended as a resource for research on the immune response to SARS-CoV-2.

There are 16 amino acids in the CDR3, from cysteine to phenylalanine inclusive. Only CDR3 DNA remains: 48 bases, in frame from the first base. Reading the germline V gene gives CDR1 SGHTS and CDR2 YDEGEE. V is shortened by 3 bases, J by 4 bases, and the region joining them spans 20 bases. With regard to this clone: The specificity of this receptor is unknown. Base qualities are not provided; no much larger clone lies one nucleotide away.

Collaborating institutions collected whole blood in K2EDTA tubes following their own protocols. For TCRbeta analysis, collaborator samples were shipped as frozen whole blood, as isolated PBMCs, or as DNA extracted from either sample type. The immunoSEQ Assay, a bias-controlled multiplex PCR, was used to amplify TCRbeta CDR3 regions from genomic DNA. The authors' analysis ran thus. The number of nucleated cells in each sample was estimated by amplification of reference gene primers within the assay. Sequence reads were collapsed and filtered to measure the absolute abundance of every unique TCRbeta CDR3 rearrangement. For each sample, productive Simpson clonality was calculated as the square root of Simpson's diversity index over productive rearrangements. The table was pulled from immuneACCESS by TCRdb, which kept in-frame rearrangements only. Such tables lose some clones; where checked, under half of the loss comes from unresolved V genes, and the rest has no known cause. D and trimming were read from the DNA, whereas the V and J calls and clone size are those reported in that table. A total of 150,000 to 200,000 clones appear in this sample, 81% of them only once. Roughly 9.6% of the sample lies in the top ten.

Study-level results and caveats: The amount of clinical and demographic metadata varied by source and participant and was provided uncurated.

The TCR was taken from a man in his 60s with active or convalescent COVID-19. The rearrangement joined TRBV5-8 to TRBJ2-7; the D gene remains uncertain. Sequenced input: peripheral blood. The CDR3 region reads CASSWATPPTLYEQYF. The DNA sequence is as follows: TGTGCCAGCAGCTGGGCTACACCCCCGACGCTTTACGAGCAGTACTTC.